This TCR beta chain was sequenced in a study of a mutant IDH1 vaccine in newly diagnosed glioma (dated by TCRdb to the early 2020s). About the investigation overall: Patients received eight vaccinations in weeks 1, 3, 5, 7, 11, 15, 19 and 23, corresponding to visits V03 through V10. For exploratory analyses, longitudinal TCRB deep sequencing was carried out in 25 treated patients wherever samples were available. Vaccination started 4-6 weeks after radiotherapy alone, or was given together with temozolomide cycles in the groups whose treatment included chemotherapy. Before enrollment, most patients had been given radiochemotherapy with temozolomide as standard therapy, while the rest had received either radiotherapy alone or temozolomide alone. Peripheral blood samples were drawn at six visits, namely V03 (baseline), V05, V07, V10, V12 and V13. Of the approximately 34 treated patients, around 62% were male and roughly 38% were female, and a mean age of around 40 years was recorded.

There are a few counts of this clone. Which antigen it targets is not known. No much larger clonotype is one base removed from it; base qualities were not supplied. Here is what the overall study found, with its caveats: Selection of PBMC samples for TCRB deep sequencing was based on availability. Immune responses induced by the vaccine were seen in 90% to 95% of patients across multiple MHC alleles. According to the authors, sample limitations meant that analyses of patient blood samples could not be reproduced. Pseudoprogression appeared unrelated to alterations in the top peripheral T cell clonotypes detected by TCRB sequencing.

The sample's time point label, decoded: week 11, during vaccination. A 20-mer mutant IDH1 peptide at 300 micrograms in Montanide made up each vaccine dose, which was injected subcutaneously together with topical imiquimod. Donors had newly diagnosed WHO grade 3 or 4 IDH1-mutant astrocytomas with loss of nuclear ATRX. The samples were drawn from NOA16, a multicentre, single-arm, open-label phase I trial in Germany that tested a mutant IDH1 peptide vaccine in humans for the first time. Genomic DNA for TCRB sequencing was extracted from EDTA blood using the DNeasy Blood and Tissue Kit. The cysteine opens and the phenylalanine closes a CDR3 of 10 amino acids. The DNA shown is the 30-base CDR3, in frame from base 1. According to the germline V gene, CDR1 reads WSHSY and CDR2 reads SAAADI. V was cut back by 10 bases and J by 2 bases, leaving a gap of 3 bases between them. Library preparation used the immunoSEQ multiplex PCR assay. The hsTCRB Kit was used according to the manufacturer's protocol to amplify rearranged TCR beta chain sequences. An Illumina MiSeq was used to sequence the TCRB libraries. As for how the authors treated the data: Demultiplexing, trimming and gene mapping were performed with the kit vendor's proprietary platform. TCRdb took this table from immuneACCESS and kept in-frame rearrangements with V and J called. Such tables lack part of the clones; where checked against another copy, unresolved V genes explain under half of the gap, and the rest is unexplained. The DNA gave D and trimming, while V, J and clone size come from that table. In all, the sample holds some 60,000 clones, and roughly four fifths of those were seen once. Of the sample, 3% to 4.5% is held by the ten largest clones.

This receptor chain uses TRBV10-2 and TRBJ1-5, with no confidently assigned D gene. Sequences were derived from PBMCs, sampled from a glioma patient whose treatment included an IDH1 peptide vaccine. This TCR was recovered from a man aged 25-40 years with glioma. The DNA reads TGCGCCATCCGCAATCAGCCCCAGCATTTT. Its protein product is CAIRNQPQHF.